This passage covers 10 T cell receptor beta chains from one sample sequenced in a study of blood T cells in healthy people across ages. For the second PCR, which ran for roughly 6 to 12 cycles, a sample-barcoded 5' primer and a J-beta primer mix were used. TCRdb independently ran MiXCR on the 5' RACE reads; one entry per CDR3 protein. The sample consists of around 800,000 distinct CDR3 sequences, about 62% of them appearing once. The sequenced sample was blood. Every receptor here comes from a man aged 25-40 years in good health.

This chain joins TRBV20-1 and TRBJ2-3; TRBD2 matches 10 bases. The CDR3 totals 15 residues. The ends lost 5 bases at V and 4 bases at J; junction bases unmatched: 9. CDR1 and CDR2 (germline): DFQATT, SNEGSKA (reference sequence). CDR3 DNA sequence: TGCAGTGCTTTCAGGACTAGCGGTTTTTCAGATACGCAGTATTTT. Protein sequence: CSAFRTSGFSDTQYF.

Of note for this clonotype: It may be a read error: a sequence one base away is much more abundant. As DNA, the CDR3 is TGCAGTGCCACAGGACTAGCGGAAAACAATGAGCAGTACTTC. This translates into CSATGLAENNEQYF. V gene TRBV20-1 combines with J gene TRBJ2-5; the match to TRBD2 covers 10 bases. The length of the CDR3 is 14 residues. V dropped 6 bases and J dropped 11; count of bases not matched to a gene: 15. Looked up from germline, CDR1 is DFQATT and CDR2 is SNEGSKA (reference sequence).

This rearrangement joins TRBV6-5 to TRBJ2-7; D perhaps matches TRBD2 (5 bases). V lost 5 bases, J lost 7 bases, and 18 bases lay in between. CDR3 length equals 14 residues. The germline CDR1 and CDR2 sequences are MNHEY and SVGAGI. CDR3 protein: CASSNPCWGVEQYF. The CDR3 nucleotides are TGTGCCAGCAGTAACCCCTGCTGGGGAGTAGAGCAGTACTTC.

The chain carries TRBV20-1 and TRBJ2-4, with 8 bases matching TRBD1. Germline V CDR1 and CDR2: DFQATT, SNEGSKA (reference sequence). J lost 4 bases, V lost 5 bases, and 7 bases had no gene match. This CDR3 has 14 amino acids. The DNA of the CDR3 is TGCAGTGCTGGACAGGGACGGGGGAAAAACATTCAGTACTTC. It is translated as CSAGQGRGKNIQYF.

The chain joins TRBV10-3 to TRBJ1-1, with D perhaps TRBD1 (5 bases). The CDR3 sequence is 13 residues long. Germline V gene data show CDR1 as ENHRY and CDR2 as SYGVKD. The ends were cut back, 2 bases at V and 4 bases at J, with 8 bases in the middle. The CDR3 DNA is TGTGCCATCAGTGAGCCAGGGCTCACTGAAGCTTTCTTT. Translated: CAISEPGLTEAFF.

As DNA, the CDR3 is TGTGCCAGCAGTGCAATCGGGCAGAGCTCCTACAATGAGCAGTTCTTC. It specifies CASSAIGQSSYNEQFF. This chain uses TRBV6-6 with TRBJ2-1; no firm D call. V was shortened by 5 bases and J by 0 bases, with 14 bases between the two germline ends. Germline CDR1 reads MNHNY; CDR2 reads SVGAGI (reference sequence). The CDR3 has 16 amino acids.

This clonotype was detected only a few times. The chain is built from TRBV15 and TRBJ2-7; no clear D. The germline gives CDR1 LNHNV, CDR2 YYDKDF (reference sequence). The CDR3 sequence is 14 residues long. The V gene lost 0 bases and the J gene lost 7 bases, with 13 bases spanning the gap. The CDR3 sequence is CATSREDAVGEQYF. The CDR3 nucleotides are TGTGCCACCAGCAGAGAGGACGCGGTGGGGGAGCAGTACTTC.

This clonotype was found many times. A read error may explain this, as a much larger clone is one base away. The chain combines TRBV5-1 with TRBJ1-1; perhaps TRBD1 as D (6 bases). Germline V gene data show CDR1 as SGHRS and CDR2 as YFSETQ. V lost 5 bases and J lost 5, with 10 bases in between. This CDR3 spans 12 amino acids. CDR3 loop: CASSRGGTEAFF. CDR3 DNA sequence: TGCGCCAGCAGTCGAGGGGGTACTGAAGCTTTCTTT. Supplemented by reference TRBV5-1 and TRBJ1-1, the full variable domain reads KAGVTQTPRYLIKTRGQQVTLSCSPISGHRSVSWYQQTPGQGLQFLFEYFSETQRNKGNFPGRFSGRQFSNSRSEMNVSTLELGDSALYLCASSRGGTEAFFGQGTRLTVV.

The chain is built from TRBV28 and TRBJ2-3, with 11 bases fitting TRBD1. CDR1 is MDHEN and CDR2 is SYDVKM in the germline V gene. The CDR3 length is 17 residues. CDR3 sequence: CVSPRPGQGVSTDTQYF. The CDR3 DNA is TGTGTCAGTCCGAGACCGGGACAGGGGGTTAGCACAGATACGCAGTATTTT.

This clonotype was counted a few times. This chain connects TRBV18 to TRBJ2-3; D is perhaps TRBD1 (5 bases). V was shortened by 4 bases and J by 1 base, with 15 bases between the two germline ends. The germline CDR1 and CDR2 sequences are KGHSH and LQKENI. The CDR3 is 16 amino acids. The CDR3 sequence: CASSQTMGPGTDTQYF. The DNA for the CDR3 is TGTGCCAGCTCACAAACCATGGGGCCCGGCACAGATACGCAGTATTTT.